Shown below are 19 T cell receptor beta chains from a single sample sequenced in a study of blood T cell repertoires in COVID-19. Data came from immunoSEQ multiplex PCR; TCRdb stores just in-frame clones and leaves some out. This table holds under 25,000 clones, roughly 84% found once. The sequencing sample was made of peripheral blood. The receptor source for this set is a man in his 70s with acute or convalescent COVID-19.

This clone was observed a few times. The chain is built from TRBV10-1 and TRBJ1-1; D gene ambiguous. V was clipped by 5 bases and J by 0 bases, with 10 bases between them. CDR1 is WNHNN, CDR2 SYGVQD, per germline (reference sequence). The length of the CDR3 is 14 residues. The CDR3 protein is CASSSRGLNTEAFF. DNA for the CDR3: TGCGCCAGCAGTTCGAGAGGCCTGAACACTGAAGCTTTCTTT.

The rearrangement joins TRBV2 to TRBJ1-2, with 10 bases fitting TRBD1. The V and J ends lost 6 bases and 8 bases, in that order; junction bases with no gene match: 9. Germline lookup yields CDR1 SNHLY and CDR2 FYNNEI. The CDR3 runs 14 residues. The CDR3 sequence: CASRAGTGVSGYTF. In DNA, the CDR3 is TGTGCCAGCAGGGCTGGGACAGGGGTCTCCGGCTACACCTTC.

This sequence joins TRBV19 and TRBJ1-6, with D tentatively TRBD1 (6 bases). CDR1 is LNHDA, CDR2 SQIVND, per germline (reference sequence). Trimming removed 8 bases from V and 14 bases from J, with 19 bases in between. The CDR3 is made up of 13 amino acids. As DNA, the CDR3 is TGTGCCAGTGAGGGGCAGGGGCCGTTTACCCTCCACTTT. It translates to CASEGQGPFTLHF.

The V gene is TRBV27, the J gene TRBJ2-1; TRBD1 matches 9 bases. The ends lost 7 bases at V and 8 bases at J; junction bases unmatched: 9. This CDR3 region has 14 residues. Germline V gives CDR1 MNHEY, CDR2 SMNVEV (reference sequence). This CDR3 is CASKYLTGGDEQFF. The DNA for the CDR3 is TGTGCCAGCAAATACCTAACAGGGGGCGATGAGCAGTTCTTC.

V is TRBV7-8 and J is TRBJ2-1, with D tentatively TRBD2 (5 bases). The CDR3 contains 14 residues. Germline V gene lookup returns CDR1 SGHVS and CDR2 FQNEAQ. Trimming removed 1 base at V and 5 bases at J, with 9 bases between. CDR3 nucleotide sequence: TGTGCCAGCAGCTTAGGGACTGCCGACAATGAGCAGTTCTTC. Protein: CASSLGTADNEQFF.

CDR3 in DNA: TGTGCCAGCACCCAGGGGGGCAGTTATAGCAATCAGCCCCAGCATTTT. Amino acids: CASTQGGSYSNQPQHF. This rearrangement joins TRBV28 to TRBJ1-5, with 7 bases fitting TRBD1. CDR1 and CDR2 from the germline V gene are MDHEN and SYDVKM. This CDR3 region has 16 residues. V lost 7 bases, J lost 0 bases, and 9 bases stayed unmatched.

The rearrangement joins TRBV11-1 to TRBJ1-1; TRBD1 matches 9 bases. Germline trimming cut 6 bases from V and 5 bases from J; bases unmatched to any gene: 4. This CDR3 comprises 13 residues. Germline assignment: CDR1 SGHAT and CDR2 FQDESV (reference sequence). CDR3 DNA: TGTGCCAGCAGTCGGACAGGGGAAACTGAAGCTTTCTTT. Amino acids: CASSRTGETEAFF.

There are a few counts of this clone. V gene TRBV23-1 combines with J gene TRBJ1-4, with 8 bases fitting TRBD1. TRBV23-1 counts as an open reading frame of uncertain function. V was clipped by 3 bases and J by 5 bases; unmatched bases: 5. This CDR3 has 15 amino acids. In nucleotides, the CDR3 is TGCGCCAGCAGTCAGGGGGACAGGAAAAATGAAAAACTGTTTTTT. It codes for CASSQGDRKNEKLFF.

The chain uses TRBV19 and TRBJ1-2, with D perhaps TRBD1 (5 bases). This CDR3 region has 16 residues. Germline CDR1 LNHDA, CDR2 SQIVND (reference sequence). The ends were cut back, 6 bases at V and 1 base at J, with 18 bases in the middle. CDR3 residues: CASRIKTASNNYGYTF. DNA of the CDR3: TGTGCCAGTAGAATTAAGACAGCTTCCAATAACTATGGCTACACCTTC. Combining the CDR3 with reference TRBV19 and TRBJ1-2 gives the whole variable domain DGGITQSPKYLFRKEGQNVTLSCEQNLNHDAMYWYRQDPGQGLRLIYYSQIVNDFQKGDIAEGYSVSREKKESFPLTVTSAQKNPTAFYLCASRIKTASNNYGYTFGSGTRLTVV.

The chain uses TRBV7-2 and TRBJ2-2; D is possibly TRBD2 (6 bases). This CDR3 comprises 15 residues. The germline V gene has CDR1 SGHTA and CDR2 FQGNSA. Trimming removed 5 bases from V and 5 bases from J, with 15 bases in between. The CDR3 bases are TGTGCCAGCAGCCCAAATAGAGGAGGGACCGGGGAGCTGTTTTTT. It is translated as CASSPNRGGTGELFF.

The gene calls are TRBV5-6 and TRBJ2-3; 13 bases align to TRBD2. The length of the CDR3 is 19 residues. Germline CDR1 SGHDT, CDR2 YYEEEE. V lost 4 bases and J lost 0; bases outside the gene matches: 11. The CDR3 spells CASSAPGLAGSTSTDTQYF. The CDR3 bases are TGTGCCAGCAGCGCTCCGGGACTAGCGGGGAGTACTAGCACAGATACGCAGTATTTT.

The rearrangement links TRBV18 to TRBJ2-7; perhaps TRBD1 as D (6 bases). Germline CDR1 reads KGHSH; CDR2 reads LQKENI. Trimming took 3 bases from V and 0 from J, leaving 9 bases between them. The length of the CDR3 is 14 residues. The CDR3 loop reads CASSPQGSSYEQYF. CDR3 DNA sequence: TGTGCCAGCTCACCGCAGGGGTCCTCCTACGAGCAGTACTTC.

Remarks on this clone: At one boundary the junction diverges from the germline segment, which might be a read error. V gene TRBV2 combines with J gene TRBJ2-7; D might be TRBD2 (6 bases). The CDR3 length is 15 residues. Germline V CDR1 and CDR2: SNHLY, FYNNEI. In DNA form, the CDR3 reads TGTGCCGGCAGTTTGGGGACTCCCACCCTTGGTGAGCAGTACTTC. It yields the protein CAGSLGTPTLGEQYF.

The J gene is TRBJ2-2, the V gene TRBV3-1 (or the pseudogene TRBV3-2); D is ambiguous. CDR1 is LGHDT, CDR2 YNNKEL, per germline (reference sequence). The CDR3 extends over 15 amino acids. V was trimmed by 1 base and J by 3 bases, leaving 9 bases between them. Written as DNA, the CDR3 is TGTGCCAGCAGCCAAGCGGTCTCGTACACCGGGGAGCTGTTTTTT. Its translation is CASSQAVSYTGELFF.

The table lists this clone with a few counts. V usage is TRBV19 and J usage is TRBJ2-1; TRBD1 matches at 8 bases. Germline trimming cut 8 bases from V and 3 bases from J; bases unmatched to any gene: 6. Germline V gene lookup returns CDR1 LNHDA and CDR2 SQIVND (reference sequence). The CDR3 totals 14 residues. The CDR3 loop reads CASGGQGNYNEQFF. The CDR3 DNA follows: TGTGCCAGTGGCGGACAGGGCAACTACAATGAGCAGTTCTTC.

This clone was seen only a few times. This chain uses TRBV18 with TRBJ1-4; no definite D call. Trimming left V 1 base short and J 7 bases short, with 10 bases between. Germline-derived CDR1 and CDR2 are KGHSH and LQKENI. CDR3 length: 14 amino acids. CDR3 in amino acids: CASSPLSGGEKLFF. DNA for the CDR3: TGTGCCAGCTCACCACTATCAGGAGGTGAAAAACTGTTTTTT. The full variable domain, its missing parts supplied by reference TRBV18 and TRBJ1-4, is NAGVMQNPRHLVRRRGQEARLRCSPMKGHSHVYWYRQLPEEGLKFMVYLQKENIIDESGMPKERFSAEFPKEGPSILRIQQVVRGDSAAYFCASSPLSGGEKLFFGSGTQLSVL.

This clone was counted once. The J gene is TRBJ1-2, the V gene TRBV3-1 (or the pseudogene TRBV3-2); D unclear. There are 13 residues in the CDR3. V was trimmed by 4 bases and J by 6 bases, leaving 12 bases between them. Per germline, CDR1 LGHDT and CDR2 YNNKEL (reference sequence). This CDR3 reads CASSLARADGYTF. DNA of the CDR3: TGTGCCAGCAGCCTAGCGCGAGCAGATGGCTACACCTTC.

The chain has TRBV9 and TRBJ1-2; TRBD1 matches at 7 bases. V lost 0 bases, J lost 8 bases, and 7 bases stayed unmatched. Germline CDR1 reads SGDLS; CDR2 reads YYNGEE. The CDR3 consists of 14 residues. The CDR3 reads CASSVGQGQRGYTF. In DNA form, the CDR3 reads TGTGCCAGCAGCGTAGGACAGGGCCAGAGGGGCTACACCTTC.

CDR3 DNA sequence: TGTGCCAGTCTTCGGGACAGCAAAACTAATTCACCCCTCCACTTT. Translated, it gives CASLRDSKTNSPLHF. V and J are TRBV6-5 and TRBJ1-6; 7 bases align to TRBD1. CDR3 length: 15 residues. Trimming cost V 9 bases and J 6 bases; bases outside gene matches: 11. Germline V CDR1 and CDR2: MNHEY, SVGAGI.